This T cell receptor beta chain was profiled in a study of blood T cell repertoires in COVID-19. Looking at the study overall: Donors in the United States, Italy and Spain gave samples during acute or convalescent COVID-19. From T cells, B-cell-depleted T cells, or PBMCs came the material, which was cDNA or gDNA.

Participant-given clinical history determined each cohort assignment. The length of the CDR3 is 11 residues. J lost 10 bases, V lost 6 bases, and 2 bases had no gene match. The germline gives CDR1 SNHLY, CDR2 FYNNEI. Original data processing: How many nucleated cells were present was estimated from reference gene primer amplification. Profiling relied on immunoSEQ multiplex PCR, and the TCRdb table lists in-frame clones only, not all of them. The DNA was the basis for D and trimming; V, J and clone size are from that table. The data show 150,000 or so clones, with about 84% seen just once and about 5.7% held by the top ten.

The receptor's source is a woman aged 35 to 49 with acute COVID-19. This chain uses TRBV2 with TRBJ2-1, with 8 bases identical to TRBD2. The material sequenced was PBMCs or T cells enriched from blood (not recorded which). CDR3 DNA sequence: TGTGCCAGCAGCGCGGGGGGAGAGCAGTTCTTC. Translation gives CASSAGGEQFF.